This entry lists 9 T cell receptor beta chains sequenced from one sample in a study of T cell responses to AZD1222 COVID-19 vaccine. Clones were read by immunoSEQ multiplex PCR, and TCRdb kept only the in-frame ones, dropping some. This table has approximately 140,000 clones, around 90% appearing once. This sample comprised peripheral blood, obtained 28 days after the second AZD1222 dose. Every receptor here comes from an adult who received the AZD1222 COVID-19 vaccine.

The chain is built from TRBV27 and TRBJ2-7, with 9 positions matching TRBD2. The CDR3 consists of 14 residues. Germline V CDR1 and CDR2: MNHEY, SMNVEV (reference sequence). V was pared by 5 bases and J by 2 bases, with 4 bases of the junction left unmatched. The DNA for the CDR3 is TGTGCCAGCAGTCTAGCGGGAAATGCCTACGAGCAGTACTTC. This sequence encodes CASSLAGNAYEQYF.

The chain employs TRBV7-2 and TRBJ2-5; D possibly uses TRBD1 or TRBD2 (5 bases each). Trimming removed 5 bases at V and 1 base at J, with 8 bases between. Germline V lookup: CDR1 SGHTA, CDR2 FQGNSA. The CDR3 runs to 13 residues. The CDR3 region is CASSNGAQETQYF. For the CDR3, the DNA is TGTGCCAGCAGCAACGGGGCCCAAGAGACCCAGTACTTC.

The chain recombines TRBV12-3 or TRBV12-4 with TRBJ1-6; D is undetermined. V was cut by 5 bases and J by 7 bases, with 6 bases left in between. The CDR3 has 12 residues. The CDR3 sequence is CASSIANSPLHF. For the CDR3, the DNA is TGTGCCAGCAGTATTGCGAATTCACCCCTCCACTTT.

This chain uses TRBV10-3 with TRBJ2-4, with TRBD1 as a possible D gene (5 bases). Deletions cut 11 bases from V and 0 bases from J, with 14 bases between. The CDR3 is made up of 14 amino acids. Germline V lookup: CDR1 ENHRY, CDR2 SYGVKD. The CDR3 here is CAPRGHPAKNIQYF. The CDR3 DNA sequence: TGTGCCCCCCGAGGACACCCAGCCAAAAACATTCAGTACTTC.

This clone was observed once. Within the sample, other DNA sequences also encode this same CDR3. CDR3 coding DNA: TGTGCCAGCAGTTTAACAGTGAACACTGAAGCTTTCTTT. It is translated as CASSLTVNTEAFF. V is TRBV27 and J is TRBJ1-1; D gene ambiguous. The CDR3 consists of 13 residues. In germline, CDR1 is MNHEY, CDR2 SMNVEV (reference sequence). Trimming pared 2 bases from V and 0 bases from J, leaving 4 bases between.

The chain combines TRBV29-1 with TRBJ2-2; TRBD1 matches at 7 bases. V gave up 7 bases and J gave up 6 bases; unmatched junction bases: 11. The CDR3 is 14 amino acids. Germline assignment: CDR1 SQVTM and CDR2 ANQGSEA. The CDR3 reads CSASETGNSGELFF. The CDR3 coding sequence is TGCAGCGCCTCCGAGACAGGGAATTCCGGGGAGCTGTTTTTT.

CDR3 residues: CASSSGQELYEQYF. For the CDR3, the DNA is TGTGCCAGCAGCTCGGGACAGGAGCTCTACGAGCAGTACTTC. The rearrangement joins TRBV5-4 to TRBJ2-7, with 8 bases aligning to TRBD1. Germline V gene sequence: CDR1 SGHNT, CDR2 YYREEE (reference sequence). Unmatched junction bases numbered 5, after V lost 3 bases and J lost 3 bases. The CDR3 contains 14 residues. The variable domain in full, with the rest retrieved from reference TRBV5-4 and TRBJ2-7, is ETGVTQSPTHLIKTRGQQVTLRCSSQSGHNTVSWYQQALGQGPQFIFQYYREEENGRGNFPPRFSGLQFPNYSSELNVNALELDDSALYLCASSSGQELYEQYFGPGTRLTVT.

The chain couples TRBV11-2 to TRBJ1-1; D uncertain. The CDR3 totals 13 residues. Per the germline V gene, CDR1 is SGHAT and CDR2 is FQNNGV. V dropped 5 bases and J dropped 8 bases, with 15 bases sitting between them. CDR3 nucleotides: TGTGCCAGCAGCCTGGGTACAGACATCGAAGCTTTCTTT. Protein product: CASSLGTDIEAFF.

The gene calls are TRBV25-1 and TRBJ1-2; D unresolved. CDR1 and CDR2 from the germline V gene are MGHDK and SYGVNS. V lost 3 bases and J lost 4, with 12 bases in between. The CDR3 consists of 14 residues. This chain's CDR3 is CASSDRGRSYGYTF. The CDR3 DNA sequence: TGTGCCAGCAGTGACCGCGGACGGAGCTATGGCTACACCTTC.